The T cell receptor beta chain described here comes from a study of blood T cells in healthy people across ages (dated by TCRdb to between 2014 and 2017). Regarding the research as a whole: Template switching captured roughly one uniquely barcoded TCR beta cDNA molecule per two T cells in model experiments. Using the same blood draw, the study looked at two additional independent replicas of 1 million unique cDNA reads for two donors, one aged 18 to 30 and the other aged 80 or older. The study measured age-related changes in TCR beta repertoire diversity using deep sequencing normalized with unique cDNA molecular identifiers. The donors were split into four age groups: young (average 16 years), middle-aged (39), aged (about 62) and long-lived (over 75). To avoid experimental bias, donors of different ages were distributed randomly across sequencing lanes. Summary of the overall study and its limitations: Observed TCR beta diversity per million T cells fell roughly linearly with age, and a significant reduction was already apparent by age approximately 41. Estimates of total diversity based on one million sequenced T cells were regarded as lower bounds and as underestimates. Because donor CMV infection status was unknown, age-related changes in expanded clonotypes were potentially confounded. Compared with the aged group, more naive CD4+ T cells, fewer expanded clones and increased TCR diversity were shown by the long-lived group, suggesting age selection. The percentage of naive T cells measured by flow cytometry correlated strongly with observed TCR beta diversity. Conclusive comparison of naive and antigen-experienced compartments was prevented by the profiling of bulk unsorted PBMCs.

Systemically healthy Caucasian individuals from Russia, roughly 40 in total and aged 6 to 90 years, were included as donors. About 10 milliliters of peripheral blood were collected from each donor into EDTA-treated Vacutainer tubes. Ficoll-Paque density-gradient centrifugation was used to isolate PBMCs, with at least 6.5 million obtained per sample. Trizol reagent was used to extract total RNA from the PBMCs, yielding at least 5.5 micrograms per sample. For every donor, flow cytometry on a PBMC aliquot measured the percentage of naive CD45RAhigh/CD27high T cells. Libraries were built with 5' RACE. The instrument was an Illumina HiSeq 2500. The second PCR ran for roughly 7 to 11 cycles and used a J-beta primer mix along with a sample-barcoded 5' primer. A template-switch 5' adaptor carrying 12 random nucleotides introduced a unique molecular identifier onto each TCR beta cDNA molecule. Each sample yielded at least 2.5 million CDR3-containing paired-end reads. All of the RNA was converted into first-strand cDNA using the Mint cDNA synthesis kit, with a TRBC-specific oligonucleotide serving as the primer. All cDNA was treated with uracil-DNA glycosylase and then went through a first 18-cycle PCR with the universal primers M1SS and BC2_uni_R. The paper's processing steps were these. Each sample was normalized by randomly selecting 1 million high-quality reads, each carrying a distinct molecular identifier. Reads with shared molecular identifiers were discarded instead of being binned into consensus sequences. MiTCR, run with a Q25 quality threshold and the strictest error-elimination algorithm, handled CDR3 identification, clonotype clustering and error correction. Lower-bound total TCR beta diversity was estimated with a nonparametric unseen species model using Euler transformation. TCRdb reanalyzed the raw reads on its own, using fastp at Q25 for trimming and MiXCR for clone calling, and kept in-frame beta chains. Entries that share a CDR3 protein sequence are merged under the most common genes and DNA. These V and J calls are TCRdb output, not the study's own analysis. Present in this sample are some 1.4 million distinct CDR3 sequences, roughly 40% of which were seen just once. The ten largest clonotypes hold roughly 7.9% of the sample.

Clipping removes 4 bases from V and 6 bases from J, with 11 as the unmatched junction base count. From the cysteine through the phenylalanine, the CDR3 covers 15 amino acids. CDR3 DNA is the only sequence kept; it has 45 bases, read in frame from the first base. Reading the germline V gene gives CDR1 SGHRS and CDR2 YFSETQ. Regarding this clonotype: What antigen it recognizes has not been identified. Nothing much larger sits one base from this clone, and base qualities are not available.

Recombination linked TRBV5-1 to TRBJ2-3, with 7 central nucleotides matching TRBD2. This receptor was obtained from a young woman in good health. The sample taken for sequencing was blood. For the CDR3, the sequence is CASSGLVGGPDTQYF. DNA sequence: TGCGCCAGCAGCGGCCTAGTGGGAGGGCCGGATACGCAGTATTTT.